A selection of T cell receptor beta chains follows, all from one sample in a study of T cells in Graves' hyperthyroidism and ophthalmopathy. TCRdb recomputed calls from the multiplex PCR reads with MiXCR, one row per CDR3 protein. The sample shows a few hundred thousand distinct CDR3 sequences, around 42% of them seen only once. Sequencing was performed on peripheral blood or thyroid tissue (not recorded which). The receptor set was obtained from a woman between 18 and 29 years old with Graves' hyperthyroidism. Each CDR3 is given with its conserved first and last residue. D genes are given only for firm matches. The size of a clone is reported for some rows only, either as once, few or many, or as a class for expanded clones.

abundance: once; d_gene: TRBD2; j_gene: TRBJ2-7; v_gene: TRBV7-2; CDR3nt: TGTGCCAGCAGTTCCCCAGCGGGAGCGTACGAGCAGTACTTC; CDR3aa: CASSSPAGAYEQYF
abundance: many; d_gene: .; j_gene: TRBJ1-1; v_gene: TRBV29-1; CDR3nt: TGCAGCGTTGAAACAGAGAACACTGAAGCTTTCTTT; CDR3aa: CSVETENTEAFF
abundance: .; d_gene: .; j_gene: TRBJ2-5; v_gene: TRBV29-1; CDR3nt: TGCAGCGTTAGACAGGGAGGGCCTGTGGAGACCCAGTACTTC; CDR3aa: CSVRQGGPVETQYF
abundance: many; d_gene: .; j_gene: TRBJ2-2; v_gene: TRBV20-1; CDR3nt: TGCAGTGCTAGTAAAATCGGGACTGCGAACACCGGGGAGCTGTTTTTT; CDR3aa: CSASKIGTANTGELFF
abundance: .; d_gene: TRBD1; j_gene: TRBJ2-1; v_gene: TRBV20-1; CDR3nt: TGCAGTGCCGGGACAGATTACAATGAGCAGTTCTTC; CDR3aa: CSAGTDYNEQFF
abundance: .; d_gene: TRBD2; j_gene: TRBJ2-3; v_gene: TRBV9; CDR3nt: TGTGCCAGCAGCGCCTATAGCGGGACCCACACAGATACGCAGTATTTT; CDR3aa: CASSAYSGTHTDTQYF
abundance: many; d_gene: .; j_gene: TRBJ2-5; v_gene: TRBV20-1; CDR3nt: TGCAGTGCTAGAGATGGAAGGGACCAAGAGACCCAGTACTTC; CDR3aa: CSARDGRDQETQYF
abundance: many; d_gene: TRBD1; j_gene: TRBJ2-5; v_gene: TRBV20-1; CDR3nt: TGCAGTGCTAAGGGACAGGAGGGAGAGACCCAGTACTTC; CDR3aa: CSAKGQEGETQYF
abundance: .; d_gene: .; j_gene: TRBJ2-6; v_gene: TRBV24-1; CDR3nt: TGTGCCACCAGTGACCGCACTAGCGGGGCCAACGTCCTGACTTTC; CDR3aa: CATSDRTSGANVLTF
abundance: .; d_gene: TRBD1; j_gene: TRBJ2-2; v_gene: TRBV20-1; CDR3nt: TGCAGTGCTGGGGGACAGGGAATCACCGGGGAGCTGTTTTTT; CDR3aa: CSAGGQGITGELFF
abundance: many; d_gene: .; j_gene: TRBJ2-5; v_gene: TRBV7-2; CDR3nt: TGTGCCAGCAGCTTAGTTCAGGTGGAGACCCAGTACTTC; CDR3aa: CASSLVQVETQYF
abundance: many; d_gene: TRBD1; j_gene: TRBJ2-7; v_gene: TRBV5-1; CDR3nt: TGCGCCAGCAGCTTGGGACAGGGGAACGAGCAGTACTTC; CDR3aa: CASSLGQGNEQYF
abundance: many; d_gene: .; j_gene: TRBJ2-5; v_gene: TRBV20-1; CDR3nt: TGCAGTGCTAGAGATACTCAAGAGACCCAGTACTTC; CDR3aa: CSARDTQETQYF
abundance: .; d_gene: TRBD1; j_gene: TRBJ1-5; v_gene: TRBV20-1; CDR3nt: TGCAGTGCCAGCACCGACCGGGACAGGGGGCGGAATCAGCCCCAGCATTTT; CDR3aa: CSASTDRDRGRNQPQHF
abundance: few; d_gene: .; j_gene: TRBJ2-7; v_gene: TRBV30; CDR3nt: TGTGCCTGGAGTTATGGACAAGGCGAGCAGTACTTC; CDR3aa: CAWSYGQGEQYF
abundance: many; d_gene: .; j_gene: TRBJ1-5; v_gene: TRBV20-1; CDR3nt: TGCAGTGCTAGAGATTTCCAAGACAGCAATCAGCCCCAGCATTTT; CDR3aa: CSARDFQDSNQPQHF
abundance: .; d_gene: TRBD1; j_gene: TRBJ2-7; v_gene: TRBV12-3/TRBV12-4; CDR3nt: TGTGCCAGCAGTTTTAAAATGGGACAGTTGCCTTACGAGCAGTACTTC; CDR3aa: CASSFKMGQLPYEQYF
abundance: once; d_gene: .; j_gene: TRBJ1-4; v_gene: TRBV4-2; CDR3nt: TGTGCCAGCAGCCAAGTCGGATCGGGCGCCATTAATGAAAAACTGTTTTTT; CDR3aa: CASSQVGSGAINEKLFF
abundance: many; d_gene: .; j_gene: TRBJ2-7; v_gene: TRBV14; CDR3nt: TGTGCCAGCAGCCTGATGAACGAGCAGTACTTC; CDR3aa: CASSLMNEQYF
abundance: .; d_gene: .; j_gene: TRBJ1-6; v_gene: TRBV7-2; CDR3nt: TGTGCCAGCAGCTTGACTAGCGGGGTATTTGGTTCACCCCTCCACTTT; CDR3aa: CASSLTSGVFGSPLHF
abundance: .; d_gene: .; j_gene: TRBJ2-4; v_gene: TRBV7-9; CDR3nt: TGTGCCAGTAGGGACCGCAAAAACATTCAGTACTTC; CDR3aa: CASRDRKNIQYF
abundance: few; d_gene: TRBD2; j_gene: TRBJ2-1; v_gene: TRBV10-3; CDR3nt: TGTGCCATCAGTGCGGGACTAGCGGGTGTCAATGAGCAGTTCTTC; CDR3aa: CAISAGLAGVNEQFF
abundance: .; d_gene: TRBD2; j_gene: TRBJ2-2; v_gene: TRBV9; CDR3nt: TGTGCCAGCAGCCCCCCGGGGGGACTAGCGGGCTCCGGGGAGCTGTTTTTT; CDR3aa: CASSPPGGLAGSGELFF
abundance: .; d_gene: TRBD2; j_gene: TRBJ2-7; v_gene: TRBV5-1; CDR3nt: TGCGCCAGCAGCTCGAGAGGGGCTAGCGGGGCCCCTTACGAGCAGTACTTC; CDR3aa: CASSSRGASGAPYEQYF
abundance: many; d_gene: TRBD2; j_gene: TRBJ2-7; v_gene: TRBV5-1; CDR3nt: TGCGCCAGCAGCCCACTAGCGGGAGGGCCGGGGGAGCAGTACTTC; CDR3aa: CASSPLAGGPGEQYF
abundance: .; d_gene: .; j_gene: TRBJ1-5; v_gene: TRBV7-8; CDR3nt: TGTGCCAGCAGCTTATCGGTGGGTGACAATCAGCCCCAGCATTTT; CDR3aa: CASSLSVGDNQPQHF
abundance: many; d_gene: .; j_gene: TRBJ1-2; v_gene: TRBV6-5; CDR3nt: TGTGCCAGCAGTTACACGGACAGCGCCTATGGCTACACCTTC; CDR3aa: CASSYTDSAYGYTF
abundance: .; d_gene: .; j_gene: TRBJ1-2; v_gene: TRBV29-1; CDR3nt: TGCAGCGTTGCGCAGGGGAGGGGATACGCAAGCTACACCTTC; CDR3aa: CSVAQGRGYASYTF